The rows below give T cell receptor beta chains drawn from one sample of a study of blood T cell repertoires in COVID-19. Clones were read by immunoSEQ multiplex PCR, and TCRdb kept only the in-frame ones, dropping some. The sample carries about 170,000 clones, 60% to 85% recorded once. Sample: peripheral blood. The receptors derive from a man aged 55 to 70 with acute or convalescent COVID-19. Both conserved end residues are part of each CDR3. D genes are given only for firm matches. For some rows the clone size is stated as once, few or many, or as a class when expanded; others skip it.

size	V	D	J	DNA	CDR3
.	TRBV11-2	.	TRBJ1-5	TGTGCCAGCAGCACGGGAGGAACTACTAATCAGCCCCAGCATTTT	CASSTGGTTNQPQHF
.	TRBV12-3/TRBV12-4	.	TRBJ1-4	TGTGCCAGCAGTTTGGGGCCAGAAAAACTGTTTTTT	CASSLGPEKLFF
few	TRBV27	TRBD1	TRBJ1-1	TGTGCCAGTTTGGACAGGGGGAACACTGAAGCTTTCTTT	CASLDRGNTEAFF
.	TRBV3-1/TRBV3-2	TRBD2	TRBJ2-5	TGTGCCAGCAGCCAAGTCCTAGCGGGGAAAGAGACCCAGTACTTC	CASSQVLAGKETQYF
few	TRBV3-1/TRBV3-2	.	TRBJ1-1	TGTGCCAGCAGCCAAGAAGGGGGGGATCGAGCTTTCTTT	CASSQEGGDRAFF
.	TRBV14	TRBD1	TRBJ1-3	TGTGCCAGCAGGAGGACAGGGTCTGGAAACACCATATATTTT	CASRRTGSGNTIYF
.	TRBV10-2	.	TRBJ2-7	TGCGCCAGCAGTGAGTCGGTAGGGGCTTACTACGAGCAGTACTTC	CASSESVGAYYEQYF
.	TRBV11-2	.	TRBJ1-5	TGTGCCAGCAGCTTAGGAGGGTATAGCAATCAGCCCCAGCATTTT	CASSLGGYSNQPQHF
once	TRBV6-5	TRBD2	TRBJ2-5	TGTGCCAGCACTAGCGGGGTCGTGCCCCAAGAGACCCAGTACTTC	CASTSGVVPQETQYF
.	TRBV7-3	.	TRBJ2-2	TGTGCCAGCAGCTTAGCGACCGGGGAGCTGTTTTTT	CASSLATGELFF
.	TRBV2	TRBD1	TRBJ2-1	TGTGCCAGCAGTGACTGGGACAGTGAGCAGTTCTTC	CASSDWDSEQFF
.	TRBV5-1	TRBD1	TRBJ1-2	TGCGCCAGCAGTGGGACAGGGGGCTATGGCTACACCTTC	CASSGTGGYGYTF
once	TRBV7-6	.	TRBJ1-4	TGTGCCAGCAGCTTATTAACCGGGGATCCTGAAAAACTGTTTTTT	CASSLLTGDPEKLFF
.	TRBV11-2	TRBD1	TRBJ2-2	TGTGCCAGCAGCGTGCCGGGACAGGGGTCCGGGGAGCTGTTTTTT	CASSVPGQGSGELFF
few	TRBV5-1	.	TRBJ2-3	TGCGCCAGCAGCTTAGGGACAAGTGCTAGCACAGATACGCAGTATTTT	CASSLGTSASTDTQYF
once	TRBV19	.	TRBJ1-1	TGTGCCAGTAGTATCTCGGGGGAGGGGACTGAAGCTTTCTTT	CASSISGEGTEAFF
.	TRBV5-4	.	TRBJ1-1	TGTGCCAGCAGCTCGGCGGGTCAGAAGATCCAAGCTTTCTTT	CASSSAGQKIQAFF